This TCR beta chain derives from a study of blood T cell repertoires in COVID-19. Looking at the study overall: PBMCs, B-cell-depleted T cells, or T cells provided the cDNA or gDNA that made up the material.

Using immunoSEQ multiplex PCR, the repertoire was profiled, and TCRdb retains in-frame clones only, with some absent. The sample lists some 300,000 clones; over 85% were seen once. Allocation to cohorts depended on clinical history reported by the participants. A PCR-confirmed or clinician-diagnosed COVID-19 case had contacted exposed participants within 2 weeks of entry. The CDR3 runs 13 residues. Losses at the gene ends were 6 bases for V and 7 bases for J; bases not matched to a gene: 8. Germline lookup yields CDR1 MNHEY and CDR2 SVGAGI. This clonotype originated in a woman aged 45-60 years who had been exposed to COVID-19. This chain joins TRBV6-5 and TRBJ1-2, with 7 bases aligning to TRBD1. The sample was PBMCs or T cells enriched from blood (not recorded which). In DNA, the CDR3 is TGTGCCAGCAGGTTGACAGGGAGGAGTGGCTACACCTTC. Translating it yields CASRLTGRSGYTF.